This T cell receptor (beta chain) was obtained from a study of blood T cell repertoires in COVID-19. Across the whole study: Acute and convalescent COVID-19 specimens originated in the United States, Italy and Spain. The analysed material was cDNA or gDNA that came from T cells, B-cell-depleted T cells, or PBMCs.

The CDR3 contains 14 residues. Trimming at V came to 3 bases and at J to 5 bases, leaving 6 bases not matched to a gene. Germline V CDR1 and CDR2: SQVTM, ANQGSEA. Authors' analysis steps: Nucleated cell number was recorded as an estimate derived from reference gene primer amplification. TCRdb's table, derived via immunoSEQ multiplex PCR, lists solely in-frame clones and lacks some. That table gives V, J and clone size, and the DNA gave D and trimming. The sample holds 200,000 or so clones; approximately 83% are singletons and the top ten take approximately 11%. This TCR was recovered from a human donor with active or convalescent COVID-19. The donor label of this sample is uncertain. The specimen sequenced was peripheral blood. This chain links TRBV29-1 with TRBJ2-3; TRBD2 matches 9 bases. The CDR3 DNA reads as TGCAGCGTTGACGGCGGGAGGGCCGGAGATACGCAGTATTTT. As protein: CSVDGGRAGDTQYF.